These T cell receptor beta chains were read from a single sample in a study of cytomegalovirus exposure and HLA in healthy donors. Assay: immunoSEQ multiplex PCR; the TCRdb copy retains only in-frame clones and omits some. The sample contains roughly 100,000 clones, roughly 77% of which appear only once. Input material: PBMCs. These receptors all stem from a human donor in good health. Both conserved end residues are trimmed from each CDR3. Clone size appears in some rows only: once, few, many, or a class for an expanded clone.

v_gene: TRBV7-9
abundance: -
j_gene: TRBJ2-1
CDR3aa: ASSGGQGTSYNEQF

v_gene: TRBV9
abundance: once
j_gene: TRBJ1-4
CDR3aa: ASNKQGGNEKLF

v_gene: TRBV9
abundance: few
j_gene: TRBJ2-1
CDR3aa: ASSEGRGGGASFNEQF

v_gene: TRBV11-2
abundance: -
j_gene: TRBJ1-2
CDR3aa: ASSRQDGYT

v_gene: TRBV27
abundance: -
j_gene: TRBJ1-1
CDR3aa: ASSLVGENTEAF

v_gene: TRBV13
abundance: -
j_gene: TRBJ1-2
CDR3aa: ASRRGGSGGYT

v_gene: TRBV6-5
abundance: -
j_gene: TRBJ1-4
CDR3aa: ASSPQGLGNEKLF

v_gene: TRBV6-6
abundance: -
j_gene: TRBJ2-1
CDR3aa: ASSYPGLAGENEQF

v_gene: TRBV19
abundance: -
j_gene: TRBJ2-1
CDR3aa: ASSRWGRPGLAGGNEQF

v_gene: TRBV9
abundance: -
j_gene: TRBJ2-6
CDR3aa: ASSSQGSGANVLT

v_gene: TRBV6-5
abundance: -
j_gene: TRBJ2-7
CDR3aa: ASTGTSLTYEQY

v_gene: TRBV11-2
abundance: -
j_gene: TRBJ2-7
CDR3aa: ASSYTGQFYEQY

v_gene: TRBV5-4
abundance: -
j_gene: TRBJ2-1
CDR3aa: ASSLAPRGGREQF

v_gene: TRBV14
abundance: -
j_gene: TRBJ2-5
CDR3aa: ASSQGGWRPGGMMAARRETQY

v_gene: TRBV6-6
abundance: few
j_gene: TRBJ1-2
CDR3aa: ASSYPSDRDYGYT

v_gene: TRBV7-2
abundance: -
j_gene: TRBJ1-1
CDR3aa: ASSLGASNSEAF

v_gene: TRBV19
abundance: -
j_gene: TRBJ2-5
CDR3aa: ASSPAGGSETQY

v_gene: TRBV6-1
abundance: few
j_gene: TRBJ2-7
CDR3aa: ASSEEEWNPNEQY

v_gene: TRBV9
abundance: once
j_gene: TRBJ2-1
CDR3aa: ASSVGEGGYNEQF

v_gene: TRBV5-1
abundance: -
j_gene: TRBJ2-7
CDR3aa: ASSLDRTYEQY

v_gene: TRBV5-4
abundance: -
j_gene: TRBJ1-1
CDR3aa: ASSQLYQGDTEAF

v_gene: TRBV6-7
abundance: -
j_gene: TRBJ1-5
CDR3aa: ASSYRRDRGRQPQH

v_gene: TRBV2
abundance: -
j_gene: TRBJ1-1
CDR3aa: ASSPTGTGGSRREAF

v_gene: TRBV2
abundance: once
j_gene: TRBJ2-3
CDR3aa: ASKVRAGTDTQY

v_gene: TRBV9
abundance: -
j_gene: TRBJ1-2
CDR3aa: ASSAGPDAGTGWGYT

v_gene: TRBV6-5
abundance: -
j_gene: TRBJ1-1
CDR3aa: ASSYNMNTEAF

v_gene: TRBV28
abundance: -
j_gene: TRBJ2-5
CDR3aa: ASSWGGTSGETQY

v_gene: TRBV27
abundance: -
j_gene: TRBJ1-5
CDR3aa: ASGRGQPQH

v_gene: TRBV5-4
abundance: -
j_gene: TRBJ2-7
CDR3aa: ASSRGGQGTYEQY

v_gene: TRBV28
abundance: -
j_gene: TRBJ1-4
CDR3aa: ASSLPLGSGEKLF

v_gene: TRBV9
abundance: -
j_gene: TRBJ2-3
CDR3aa: ASSVGTGRGADTQY

v_gene: TRBV5-1
abundance: -
j_gene: TRBJ1-6
CDR3aa: ASSLVGQGRSSYNSPLH

v_gene: TRBV27
abundance: -
j_gene: TRBJ2-5
CDR3aa: ASRPAGGLKTQY

v_gene: TRBV1
abundance: few
j_gene: TRBJ2-7
CDR3aa: TSSQDILGGPGGREQY

v_gene: TRBV6-1
abundance: once
j_gene: TRBJ1-6
CDR3aa: ASSGGTGGNSPLH

v_gene: TRBV14
abundance: -
j_gene: TRBJ1-1
CDR3aa: ASSQARTGSEAF

v_gene: TRBV5-1
abundance: -
j_gene: TRBJ2-7
CDR3aa: ASSLSGEMGSEQY

v_gene: TRBV5-1
abundance: -
j_gene: TRBJ1-4
CDR3aa: ASSSSGTPDEKLF

v_gene: TRBV11-2
abundance: -
j_gene: TRBJ2-5
CDR3aa: ASSPSGGRGETQY

v_gene: TRBV7-6
abundance: -
j_gene: TRBJ1-1
CDR3aa: ASSRDEGFGTEAF

v_gene: TRBV7-2
abundance: few
j_gene: TRBJ2-2
CDR3aa: ASSSPGGGTGELF

v_gene: TRBV18
abundance: -
j_gene: TRBJ1-2
CDR3aa: ASSPTGTGGGYT

v_gene: TRBV11-3
abundance: -
j_gene: TRBJ2-3
CDR3aa: ASSLTESTDTQY

v_gene: TRBV28
abundance: -
j_gene: TRBJ2-7
CDR3aa: ASSGSGVRSSYEQY